This TCR beta chain was profiled in a study of shared clonotypes between healthy human individuals. Across the whole study: There were three CD4 naive, three CD4 memory, two CD8 naive and one CD8 memory plates per donor.

Positively selected for CCR7, the CD45RO-negative cells used as naive CD8 cells excluded terminally differentiated effector memory CD45RA+ cells. With V trimmed by 5 bases and J by 3 bases, 7 bases remained unmatched. There are 14 residues in the CDR3. The germline V gene encodes CDR1 MNHEY and CDR2 SMNVEV (reference sequence). The assay was immunoSEQ multiplex PCR, and TCRdb's table has in-frame clones only and misses some. The sample has about 750,000 clones, around 92% seen once. The genes are TRBV27 and TRBJ2-7, with 7 bases fitting TRBD1. The sequence was obtained from a man aged 30 to 39 in good health. Sequences were obtained from naive CD8+ T cells sorted from blood. CDR3 nucleotide sequence: TGTGCCAGCAGTATTACAGGGGTCGGCTACGAGCAGTACTTC. Amino acid sequence: CASSITGVGYEQYF.